This note documents a single T cell receptor (beta chain) sequence. Just one base apart from a much larger clone, this may be a read error. This sample stems from a study of T cells in Graves' hyperthyroidism and ophthalmopathy. Germline CDR1 SGHVS, CDR2 FQNEAQ. CDR3 length equals 14 residues. Using RNA transcripts as the source, TCR beta CDR3 regions were amplified. Using the HTBI primer set, a first-round RT-PCR was run on the TCR CDR3. In TCRdb, the multiplex PCR reads were re-called with MiXCR into one record per CDR3 protein. The sample carries more than 550,000 distinct CDR3 sequences, 45% recorded once.

The material sequenced was peripheral blood or thyroid tissue (not recorded which). The V and J genes are TRBV7-8 and TRBJ1-2, with 8 bases fitting TRBD1. This TCR derives from an adult man with Graves' disease, either hyperthyroidism or ophthalmopathy (not recorded which). CDR3 in DNA: TGTGCCAGCACCCCTGGGACAGGCTACTATGGCTACATCTTC. It translates to CASTPGTGYYGYIF. The full variable domain, completed using reference TRBV7-8 and TRBJ1-2, is GAGVSQSPRYKVAKRGQDVALRCDPISGHVSLFWYQQALGQGPEFLTYFQNEAQLDKSGLPSDRFFAERPEGSVSTLKIQRTQQEDSAVYLCASTPGTGYYGYIFGSGTRLTVV.